Each of the 13 T cell receptor beta chains below was sequenced from the same sample in a study of T cells expressing NK-cell markers. Reanalyzing the 5' RACE reads, TCRdb keeps one entry per CDR3 protein, without DNA. The sample features about 380,000 distinct CDR3 sequences, with around 5.2% in its top ten. Sequenced: blood T cells: a sorted CD56 or NKG2C T cell subset, CD4+ or CD8+ T cells, or bulk PBMC T cells (not recorded which). Receptors originate from a man aged 18 to 69 in good health.

The chain links TRBV18 to TRBJ2-3; the TCRdb call, TRBD1, lacks DNA for checking. CDR1 and CDR2 (germline): KGHSH, LQKENI. CDR3 length: 15 amino acids. The CDR3 sequence: CASSPGTGYADTQYF. Combining the CDR3 with reference TRBV18 and TRBJ2-3 gives the whole variable domain NAGVMQNPRHLVRRRGQEARLRCSPMKGHSHVYWYRQLPEEGLKFMVYLQKENIIDESGMPKERFSAEFPKEGPSILRIQQVVRGDSAAYFCASSPGTGYADTQYFGPGTRLTVL.

The chain joins TRBV9 to TRBJ2-7; TCRdb outputs TRBD2, but without DNA this stays unchecked. The CDR3 loop spans 15 amino acids. Germline V gene lookup returns CDR1 SGDLS and CDR2 YYNGEE. CDR3 amino acids: CASSVEGTSYYEQYF.

The genes are TRBV5-1 and TRBJ2-1; lacking DNA, the TRBD2 call made by TCRdb goes unchecked. Germline CDR1 reads SGHRS; CDR2 reads YFSETQ. This CDR3 spans 13 amino acids. This CDR3 reads CASSTGPAYEQFF.

The chain couples TRBV9 to TRBJ1-2; TCRdb designates TRBD1, a call that cannot be tested without DNA. Germline V CDR1 and CDR2: SGDLS, YYNGEE. This CDR3 is 14 amino acids long. The CDR3 reads CASSPWVTDHGYTF.

The V and J genes are TRBV20-1 and TRBJ2-3; TCRdb lists TRBD2, though no DNA is available to test this call. The CDR3 spans 11 residues. Germline-derived CDR1 and CDR2 are DFQATT and SNEGSKA (reference sequence). The CDR3 protein is CSARAHVWWYF.

The V gene is TRBV7-6, the J gene TRBJ1-2. Germline CDR1 SGHVS, CDR2 FNYEAQ. This CDR3 contains 14 residues. CDR3 amino acids: CASSSSGPNYGYTF.

The rearrangement uses TRBV7-2 and TRBJ1-3. CDR3 length equals 14 residues. Looked up from germline, CDR1 is SGHTA and CDR2 is FQGNSA. Here the CDR3 reads CASSRGSSGNTIYF.

The V and J genes are TRBV3-1 and TRBJ2-5; TCRdb outputs TRBD2, but without DNA this stays unchecked. This CDR3 contains 15 residues. Germline CDR1 and CDR2: LGHDT and YNNKEL (reference sequence). CDR3: CASSLQGGRRETQYF.

V usage is TRBV23-1 and J usage is TRBJ2-5; TCRdb's assignment of TRBD1 cannot be checked, as there is no DNA. TRBV23-1 is an open reading frame, and its role is uncertain. This CDR3 region has 16 residues. CDR3: CASSQSKRTDQETQYF.

This chain connects TRBV20-1 to TRBJ2-5. Germline CDR1 reads DFQATT; CDR2 reads SNEGSKA (reference sequence). CDR3 length: 13 residues. The CDR3: CSASLANQETQYF.

The rearrangement uses TRBV20-1 and TRBJ2-2; checking the TCRdb D call of TRBD2 is not possible without DNA. This CDR3 has 18 residues. Germline V gene data show CDR1 as DFQATT and CDR2 as SNEGSKA (reference sequence). CDR3 protein: CSARGIAGPRTNTGELFF.

The rearrangement links TRBV5-6 to TRBJ1-2; TCRdb indicates TRBD1, and absent DNA this call remains unverified. CDR3 size: 15 residues. Germline lookup yields CDR1 SGHDT and CDR2 YYEEEE. CDR3 amino acids: CASSLMGAPNYGYTF.

The chain has TRBV14 and TRBJ1-4; TCRdb designates TRBD1, a call that cannot be tested without DNA. The germline V gene encodes CDR1 SGHDN and CDR2 FVKESK. This CDR3 has 17 amino acids. This CDR3 reads CASSTHDRGETNEKLFF.